This T cell receptor beta chain appears in the sequencing data of a study of post-analysis software for immune sequencing data. Incorporated into the TCR beta cDNA libraries were unique molecular identifiers, which served to reduce PCR and sequencing biases. TCRdb reprocessed the PCR reads via MiXCR and lists one record per CDR3 protein. The table lists hundreds of thousands of distinct CDR3 sequences, under 70% of them singletons, with roughly 4.4% in the top ten. General observations from the study: Controls had lower frequencies than patients of 4 or 5 TRBV segments, which included TRBV5-6, TRBV5-1 and TRBV20-1. Multiple sclerosis patients showed significantly lower normalized Chao1 diversity than controls did.

This clonotype was seen just once. The antigen remains undetermined. The CDR3 covers 14 residues. CDR1 MNHEY and CDR2 SVGEGT come from the germline V gene. Trimming shortened V by 1 base and J by 1 base, and 6 bases separated the two germline ends. The sample consisted of blood. The chain carries TRBV6-2 or TRBV6-3 and TRBJ2-3, with D unclear. The receptor was isolated from a girl between 5 and 17 years old with multiple sclerosis. CDR3 in DNA: TGTGCCAGCAGTTACTTGAGACGCACAGATACGCAGTATTTT. Protein product: CASSYLRRTDTQYF.